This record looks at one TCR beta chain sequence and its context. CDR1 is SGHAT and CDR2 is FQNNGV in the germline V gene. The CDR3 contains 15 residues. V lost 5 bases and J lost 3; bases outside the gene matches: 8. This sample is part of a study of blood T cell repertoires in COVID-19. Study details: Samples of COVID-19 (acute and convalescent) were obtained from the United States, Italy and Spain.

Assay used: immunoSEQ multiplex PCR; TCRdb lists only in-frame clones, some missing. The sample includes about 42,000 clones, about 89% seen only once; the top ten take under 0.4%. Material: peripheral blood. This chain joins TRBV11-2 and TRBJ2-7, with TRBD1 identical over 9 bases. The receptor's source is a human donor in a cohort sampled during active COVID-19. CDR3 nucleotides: TGTGCCAGCAGCCTAACCGGGACAGGGTTCTACGAGCAGTACTTC. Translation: CASSLTGTGFYEQYF.